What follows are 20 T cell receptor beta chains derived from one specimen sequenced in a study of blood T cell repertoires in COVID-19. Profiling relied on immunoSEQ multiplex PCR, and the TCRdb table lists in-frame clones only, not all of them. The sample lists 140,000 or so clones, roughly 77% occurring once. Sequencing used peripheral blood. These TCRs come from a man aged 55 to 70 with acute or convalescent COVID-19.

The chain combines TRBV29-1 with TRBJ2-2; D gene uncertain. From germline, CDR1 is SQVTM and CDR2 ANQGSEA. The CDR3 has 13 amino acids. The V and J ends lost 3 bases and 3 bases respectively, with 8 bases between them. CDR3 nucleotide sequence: TGCAGCGTTGATCGACAATACACCGGGGAGCTGTTTTTT. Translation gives CSVDRQYTGELFF.

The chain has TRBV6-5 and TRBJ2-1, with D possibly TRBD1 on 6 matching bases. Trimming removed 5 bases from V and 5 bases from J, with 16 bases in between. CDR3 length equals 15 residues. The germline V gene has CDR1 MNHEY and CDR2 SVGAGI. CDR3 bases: TGTGCCAGCAGTACCGAGGGGGTGGGCCACAATGAGCAGTTCTTC. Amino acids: CASSTEGVGHNEQFF.

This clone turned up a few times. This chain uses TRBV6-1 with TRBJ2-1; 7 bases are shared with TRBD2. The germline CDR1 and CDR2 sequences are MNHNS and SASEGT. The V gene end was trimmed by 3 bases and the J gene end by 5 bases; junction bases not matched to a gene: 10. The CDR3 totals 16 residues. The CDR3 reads CASSDEGGSGHNEQFF. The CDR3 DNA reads TGTGCCAGCAGTGACGAGGGCGGGAGTGGGCACAATGAGCAGTTCTTC.

The CDR3: CASSPDNEKLFF. The CDR3 DNA sequence: TGTGCCAGCAGTCCAGATAATGAAAAACTGTTTTTT. The rearrangement uses TRBV12-3 or TRBV12-4 and TRBJ1-4; unclear D gene. The CDR3 covers 12 residues. V was shortened by 5 bases and J by 4 bases, with 5 bases between the two germline ends.

CDR3 amino acids: CASSLASSGSSYEQYF. DNA of the CDR3: TGTGCCAGCAGCTTAGCCAGTAGCGGGAGCTCCTACGAGCAGTACTTC. The rearrangement joins TRBV7-9 to TRBJ2-7, with 9 nucleotides matching TRBD2. The CDR3 loop spans 16 amino acids. Germline assignment: CDR1 SEHNR and CDR2 FQNEAQ (reference sequence). V trimming: 0 bases; J trimming: 0 bases; junction bases outside the gene matches: 3.

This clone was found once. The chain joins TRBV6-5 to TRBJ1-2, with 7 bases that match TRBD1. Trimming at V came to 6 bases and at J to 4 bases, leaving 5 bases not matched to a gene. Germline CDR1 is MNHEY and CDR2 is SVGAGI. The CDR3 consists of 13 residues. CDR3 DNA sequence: TGTGCCAGCAGAGACAGGGTTGGCTATGGCTACACCTTC. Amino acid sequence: CASRDRVGYGYTF.

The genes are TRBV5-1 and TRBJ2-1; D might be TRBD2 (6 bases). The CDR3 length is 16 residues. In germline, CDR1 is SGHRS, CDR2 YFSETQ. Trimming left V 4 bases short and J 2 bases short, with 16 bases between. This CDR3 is CASSVSGPLTYNEQFF. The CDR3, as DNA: TGCGCCAGCAGCGTGAGCGGGCCCTTAACCTACAATGAGCAGTTCTTC.

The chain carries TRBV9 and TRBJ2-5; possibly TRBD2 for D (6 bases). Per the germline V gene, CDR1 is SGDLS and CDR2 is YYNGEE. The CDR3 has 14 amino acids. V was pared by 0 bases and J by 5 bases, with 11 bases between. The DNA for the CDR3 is TGTGCCAGCAGCGTAGAGGGACTGGGGGAGACCCAGTACTTC. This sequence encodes CASSVEGLGETQYF.

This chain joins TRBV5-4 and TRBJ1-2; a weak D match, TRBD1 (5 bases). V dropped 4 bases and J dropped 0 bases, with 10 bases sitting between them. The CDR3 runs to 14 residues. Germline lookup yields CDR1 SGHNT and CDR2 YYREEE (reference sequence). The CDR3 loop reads CASSAQDTNYGYTF. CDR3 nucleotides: TGTGCCAGCAGCGCACAGGATACTAACTATGGCTACACCTTC.

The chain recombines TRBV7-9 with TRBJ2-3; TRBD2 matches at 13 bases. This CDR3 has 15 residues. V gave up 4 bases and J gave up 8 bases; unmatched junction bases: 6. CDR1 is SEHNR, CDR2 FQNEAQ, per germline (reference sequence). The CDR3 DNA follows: TGTGCCAGCAGCTCAACTAGCGGGAGGGGGCTTACGCAGTATTTT. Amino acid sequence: CASSSTSGRGLTQYF.

CDR3 sequence (DNA): TGTGCCACCAGTGACCCAGGACAGGGTACAGATACGCAGTATTTT. It translates to CATSDPGQGTDTQYF. The chain carries TRBV24-1 and TRBJ2-3, with 8 bases lining up with TRBD1. Germline V gives CDR1 KGHDR, CDR2 SFDVKD. The CDR3 spans 15 residues. V lost 4 bases to trimming and J lost 3 bases; unmatched junction nucleotides: 5.

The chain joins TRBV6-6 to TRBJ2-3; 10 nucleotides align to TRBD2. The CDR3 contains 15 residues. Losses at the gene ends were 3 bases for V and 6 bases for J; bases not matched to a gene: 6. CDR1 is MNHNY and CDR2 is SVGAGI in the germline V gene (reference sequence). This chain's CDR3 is CASSYSSGSTDTQYF. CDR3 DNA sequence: TGTGCCAGCAGTTATTCTAGCGGGAGTACCGATACGCAGTATTTT.

The CDR3: CAQYRGMNTEAFF. For the CDR3, the DNA is TGTGCCCAGTACAGGGGAATGAACACTGAAGCTTTCTTT. This chain joins TRBV30 and TRBJ1-1, with 7 bases that match TRBD1. The CDR3 runs 13 residues. The trim removed 8 bases at V and 0 bases at J, leaving 6 bases unmatched. The V gene's germline CDR1 is GTSNPN and CDR2 SVGIG (reference sequence).

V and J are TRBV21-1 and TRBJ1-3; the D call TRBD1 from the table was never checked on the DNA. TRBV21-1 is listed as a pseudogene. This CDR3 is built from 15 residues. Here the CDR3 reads CASTRQGMSGNTIYF. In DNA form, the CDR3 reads TGTGCCAGCACCCGGCAGGGGATGTCTGGAAACACCATATATTTT.

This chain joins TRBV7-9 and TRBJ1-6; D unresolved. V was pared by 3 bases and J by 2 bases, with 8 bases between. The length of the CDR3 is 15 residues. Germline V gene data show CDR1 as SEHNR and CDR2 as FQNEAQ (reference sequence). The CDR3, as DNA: TGTGCCAGCAGCTTCCCCCTTCCCTATAATTCACCCCTCCACTTT. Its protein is CASSFPLPYNSPLHF. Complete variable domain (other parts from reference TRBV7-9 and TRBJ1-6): DTGVSQNPRHKITKRGQNVTFRCDPISEHNRLYWYRQTLGQGPEFLTYFQNEAQLEKSRLLSDRFSAERPKGSFSTLEIQRTEQGDSAMYLCASSFPLPYNSPLHFGNGTRLTVT.

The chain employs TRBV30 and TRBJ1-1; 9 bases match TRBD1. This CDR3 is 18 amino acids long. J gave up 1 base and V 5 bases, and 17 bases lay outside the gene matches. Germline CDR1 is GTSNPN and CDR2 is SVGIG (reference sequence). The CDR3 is CAWFPGQGPVGPNTEAFF. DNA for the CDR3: TGTGCCTGGTTCCCGGGACAGGGTCCGGTGGGGCCGAACACTGAAGCTTTCTTT.

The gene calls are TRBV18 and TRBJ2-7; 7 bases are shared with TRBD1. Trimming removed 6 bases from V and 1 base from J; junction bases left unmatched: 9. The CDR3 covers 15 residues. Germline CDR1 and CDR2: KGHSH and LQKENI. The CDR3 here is CASSQGDSLSYEQYF. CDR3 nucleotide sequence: TGTGCCAGCTCTCAAGGGGACAGTTTGTCCTACGAGCAGTACTTC.

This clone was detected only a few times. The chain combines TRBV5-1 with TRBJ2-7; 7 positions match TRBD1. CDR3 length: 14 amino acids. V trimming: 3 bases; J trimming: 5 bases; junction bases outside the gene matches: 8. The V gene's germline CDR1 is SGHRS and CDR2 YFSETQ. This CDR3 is CASSSGTAFNEQYF. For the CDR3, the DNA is TGCGCCAGCAGCTCCGGGACAGCCTTTAACGAGCAGTACTTC.

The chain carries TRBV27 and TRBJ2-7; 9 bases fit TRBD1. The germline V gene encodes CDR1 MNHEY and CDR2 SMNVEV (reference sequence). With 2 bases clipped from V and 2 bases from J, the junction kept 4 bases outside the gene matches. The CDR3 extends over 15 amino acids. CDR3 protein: CASSLRRTGAYEQYF. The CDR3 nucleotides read TGTGCCAGCAGTTTACGGCGGACAGGGGCCTACGAGCAGTACTTC.

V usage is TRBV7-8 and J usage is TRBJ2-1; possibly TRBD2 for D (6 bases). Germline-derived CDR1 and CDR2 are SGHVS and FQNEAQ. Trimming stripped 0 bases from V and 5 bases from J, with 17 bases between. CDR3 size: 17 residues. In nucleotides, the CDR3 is TGTGCCAGCAGCTTAGCCTTCGGGACTCCCAAAGACAATGAGCAGTTCTTC. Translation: CASSLAFGTPKDNEQFF.